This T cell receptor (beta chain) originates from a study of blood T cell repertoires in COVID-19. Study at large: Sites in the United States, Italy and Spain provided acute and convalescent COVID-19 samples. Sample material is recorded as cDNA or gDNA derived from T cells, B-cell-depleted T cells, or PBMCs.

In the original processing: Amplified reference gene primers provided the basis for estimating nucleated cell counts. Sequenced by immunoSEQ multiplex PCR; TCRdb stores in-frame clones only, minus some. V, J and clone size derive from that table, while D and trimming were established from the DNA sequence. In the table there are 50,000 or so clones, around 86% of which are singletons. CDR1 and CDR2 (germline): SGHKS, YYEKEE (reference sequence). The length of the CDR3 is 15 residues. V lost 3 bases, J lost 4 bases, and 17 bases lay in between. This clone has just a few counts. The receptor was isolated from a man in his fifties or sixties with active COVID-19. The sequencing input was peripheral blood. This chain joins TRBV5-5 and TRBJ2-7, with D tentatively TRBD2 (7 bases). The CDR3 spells CASSSHEGGPYEQYF. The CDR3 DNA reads TGTGCCAGCAGCTCACATGAGGGGGGGCCTTACGAGCAGTACTTC.